A selection of T cell receptor beta chains follows, all from one sample in a study of technical replicates of blood from a few donors. Profiling relied on immunoSEQ multiplex PCR, and the TCRdb table lists in-frame clones only, not all of them. Of about 80,000 clones listed, approximately 91% are singletons. The sequenced sample was T cells isolated from PBMCs. The source is a human donor in good health. Each CDR3 is given with its conserved first and last residue. D genes are given only for firm matches. Where a row states a size, it is once, few, many or the class of an expanded clone; other rows omit it.

>TRBJ2-1|TRBV29-1|NA|15|NA
TGCAGCGTTGTTGGTACAGGGTGGTTGTCCAATGAGCAGTTCTTC
CSVVGTGWLSNEQFF
>TRBJ2-3|TRBV2|TRBD2|15|NA
TGTGCCAGCAGTCTTCTAGCGGGAGGCACAGATACGCAGTATTTT
CASSLLAGGTDTQYF
>TRBJ2-7|TRBV28|TRBD1|12|NA
TGTGCCAGCGGACAGGTAAAGAACGAGCAGTACTTC
CASGQVKNEQYF
>TRBJ2-3|TRBV14|NA|14|NA
TGTGCCAGCAGCCAAGGGACACCTACAGATACGCAGTATTTT
CASSQGTPTDTQYF
>TRBJ2-5|TRBV28|NA|16|NA
TGTGCCAGCCGCGTATGGACAGGAGGGGTGGTAGAGACCCAGTACTTC
CASRVWTGGVVETQYF
>TRBJ2-2|TRBV9|NA|16|NA
TGTGCCAGCAGCCCCGTTCATAGCGCTGACACCGGGGAGCTGTTTTTT
CASSPVHSADTGELFF
>TRBJ2-7|TRBV28|TRBD1|16|NA
TGTGCCAGCAGACGTAGAGCAGGGGGATACCCCTACGAGCAGTACTTC
CASRRRAGGYPYEQYF
>TRBJ2-7|TRBV19|TRBD2|15|NA
TGTGCCAGTAGTATAAGGACTAGCGGCTCCTACGAGCAGTACTTC
CASSIRTSGSYEQYF
>TRBJ2-2|TRBV7-8|NA|14|once
TGTGCCAGCAGCTTTGAACGACAAACCGGGGAGCTGTTTTTT
CASSFERQTGELFF
>TRBJ2-7|TRBV7-8|TRBD2|17|NA
TGTGCCAGCACCGAGGGGCTAGCGGGACTAGGAGTTTACGAGCAGTACTTC
CASTEGLAGLGVYEQYF
>TRBJ2-7|TRBV11-2|TRBD1|15|NA
TGTGCCAGCAGCTTAATGGGGACAGGTTCCTACGAGCAGTACTTC
CASSLMGTGSYEQYF
>TRBJ1-1|TRBV5-8|NA|13|NA
TGTGCCAGCAGCTTAGAGGAGCACACTGAAGCTTTCTTT
CASSLEEHTEAFF
>TRBJ1-2|TRBV15|NA|14|NA
TGTGCCACTTCGCGCCCCACTGCTAACTATGGCTACACCTTC
CATSRPTANYGYTF
>TRBJ2-1|TRBV14|NA|14|NA
TGTGCCAGCAGCCATCCTAGTTCCTACAATGAGCAGTTCTTC
CASSHPSSYNEQFF
>TRBJ1-2|TRBV11-2|TRBD1|15|NA
TGTGCCAGCAGCATCACACGGACAGGGAGTCCTGGCTACACCTTC
CASSITRTGSPGYTF
>TRBJ2-1|TRBV10-3|TRBD1|19|NA
TGTGCCATCGGAGGATCCCTCGACAGGGGACACACCTATCAGGCAGTAGAGTTCTTC
CAIGGSLDRGHTYQAVEFF
>TRBJ2-3|TRBV5-1|NA|13|NA
TGCGCCAGCAGGGACACGAACACAGATACGCAGTATTTT
CASRDTNTDTQYF
>TRBJ2-2|TRBV27|TRBD1|16|NA
TGTGCCAGCAGTCGAAGACAGGGTAGTGCCACCGGGGAGCTGTTTTTT
CASSRRQGSATGELFF
>TRBJ1-5|TRBV6-1|NA|14|NA
TGTGCCAGCAGTTCTCGGCAGGGCTACCAGCCCCAGCATTTT
CASSSRQGYQPQHF
>TRBJ2-7|TRBV6-6|TRBD2|14|NA
TGTGCCAGCAGTTACGGGCGGGAGGTTAACGAGCAGTACTTC
CASSYGREVNEQYF
>TRBJ2-1|TRBV2|NA|14|NA
TGTGCCAGCAGTGTACTAGACTTCGACAATGAGCAGTTCTTC
CASSVLDFDNEQFF
>TRBJ1-5|TRBV28|NA|14|few
TGTGCCAGCAGTCCAGGGGAGGGGAGCAAGCCCCAGCATTTT
CASSPGEGSKPQHF
>TRBJ2-3|TRBV4-3|TRBD2|17|NA
TGCGCCAGCAGCCAAGATGGCCGGAGACTAGCCGCAGATACGCAGTATTTT
CASSQDGRRLAADTQYF
>TRBJ1-1|TRBV7-3|TRBD1|15|NA
TGTGCCAGCAGTCAGGGGACAGGGGGGATACGGGGAGCTTTCTTT
CASSQGTGGIRGAFF
>TRBJ1-1|TRBV28|TRBD1|15|NA
TGTGCCAGCAGTTTCCTCCCAGACAGGGGCCCTGAAGCTTTCTTT
CASSFLPDRGPEAFF
>TRBJ1-2|TRBV29-1|TRBD1|15|once
TGCAGCGTACCTACAGGGGCCCTAGCTAACTATGGCTACACCTTC
CSVPTGALANYGYTF
>TRBJ1-2|TRBV27|TRBD1|16|NA
TGTGCCAGCGCCCTGGATAAGGGGGCGGGTAACTATGGCTACACCTTC
CASALDKGAGNYGYTF
>TRBJ2-7|TRBV9|TRBD2|15|once
TGTGCCAGCAGCGTAGCCCCGAGCGGGGCTTACGAGCAGTACTTC
CASSVAPSGAYEQYF
>TRBJ2-2|TRBV11-2|NA|15|NA
TGTGCCAGCAGCCCTCAACTAGCGAACACCGGGGAGCTGTTTTTT
CASSPQLANTGELFF
>TRBJ1-5|TRBV2|TRBD1|17|NA
TGTGCCAGCCACTATGGGGCAGGGGGCGCCGGCAATCAGCCCCAGCATTTT
CASHYGAGGAGNQPQHF
>TRBJ2-5|TRBV14|TRBD2|15|NA
TGTGCCAGCAGCCAACTAAGGCGGGAGGTAGAGACCCAGTACTTC
CASSQLRREVETQYF
>TRBJ1-5|TRBV2|NA|15|NA
TGTGCCAGCAGTGAAAGGACATCGGGCAATCAGCCCCAGCATTTT
CASSERTSGNQPQHF
>TRBJ1-2|TRBV4-3|TRBD1|15|once
TGCGCCAGCAGCCAACCTAGACAGGGGGCTTATGGCTACACCTTC
CASSQPRQGAYGYTF
>TRBJ2-3|TRBV6-5|TRBD2|14|NA
TGTGCCAGCAGTCAGACTAGCGGCACAGATACGCAGTATTTT
CASSQTSGTDTQYF
>TRBJ1-1|TRBV5-1|NA|12|once
TGCGCCAGCAGCTTGAATCAGGGGCTGGCTTTCTTT
CASSLNQGLAFF
>TRBJ2-7|TRBV5-1|NA|14|NA
TGCGCCAGCAGCTTGTCTAGCAGCTCCTACGAGCAGTACTTC
CASSLSSSSYEQYF
>TRBJ1-4|TRBV25-1|NA|14|once
TGTGCCAGCAGTGACAGGGCAACTAATGAAAAACTGTTTTTT
CASSDRATNEKLFF
>TRBJ2-7|TRBV7-2|NA|13|NA
TGTGCCAGCAGCTTCGTTAGCTCCTACGAGCAGTACTTC
CASSFVSSYEQYF
>TRBJ2-7|TRBV28|TRBD1|14|NA
TGTGCCAGCAGTCCCGGGACAGACCCCCGCGAGCAGTACTTC
CASSPGTDPREQYF
>TRBJ2-7|TRBV19|TRBD2|14|NA
TGTGCCAGTAGTATGGCGGGAGGGCCCTACGAGCAGTACTTC
CASSMAGGPYEQYF
>TRBJ2-7|TRBV4-1|TRBD1|14|NA
TGCGCCAGCAGCAGCCGGGACAGGGGCCCCGAGCAGTACTTC
CASSSRDRGPEQYF
>TRBJ2-7|TRBV19|NA|15|NA
TGTGCCAGTAGCCCCACCCTAGGCGGAGCCTACGAGCAGTACTTC
CASSPTLGGAYEQYF
>TRBJ2-7|TRBV14|NA|12|NA
TGTGCCAGCAGCCAAGTCTACGGGGAGCAGTACTTC
CASSQVYGEQYF
>TRBJ1-3|TRBV20-1|NA|11|NA
TGCAGGGGGCCTCCGGCGAAGGACATATATTTT
CRGPPAKDIYF
>TRBJ2-7|TRBV6-1|NA|13|NA
TGTGCCAGCAGTTTGGACACGGGGGACGAGCAGTACTTC
CASSLDTGDEQYF
>TRBJ2-5|TRBV4-1|NA|15|NA
TGCGCCAGCAGCCAGCTAGCGAATTTTGGGGAGACCCAGTACTTC
CASSQLANFGETQYF
>TRBJ2-2|TRBV6-5|TRBD2|16|NA
TGTGCCAGCAGTTCCCTATTACCGGGAGGCACCGGGGAGCTGTTTTTT
CASSSLLPGGTGELFF
>TRBJ2-7|TRBV2|TRBD1|15|once
TGTGCCAGGGGTTACCTGGGACAGTCGAGGGACGAGCAGTACTTC
CARGYLGQSRDEQYF
>TRBJ1-1|TRBV6-1|NA|14|NA
TGTGCCAGCAGCGAACTCAGGGTGAGCACTGAAGCTTTCTTT
CASSELRVSTEAFF
>TRBJ1-2|TRBV29-1|NA|14|NA
TGCAGCGTTGCAGGGGCACCAGCTAACTATGGCTACACCTTC
CSVAGAPANYGYTF